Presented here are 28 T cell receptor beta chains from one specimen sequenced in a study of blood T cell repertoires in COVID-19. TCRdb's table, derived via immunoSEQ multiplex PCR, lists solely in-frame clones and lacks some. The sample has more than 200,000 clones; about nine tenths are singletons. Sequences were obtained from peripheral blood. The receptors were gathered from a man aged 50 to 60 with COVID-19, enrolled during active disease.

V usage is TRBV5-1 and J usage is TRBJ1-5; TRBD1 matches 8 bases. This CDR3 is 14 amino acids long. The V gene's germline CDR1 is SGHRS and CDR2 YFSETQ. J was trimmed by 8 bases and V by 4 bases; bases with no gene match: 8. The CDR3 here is CASSPTGAMKPQHF. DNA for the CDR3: TGCGCCAGCAGCCCGACAGGGGCCATGAAGCCCCAGCATTTT.

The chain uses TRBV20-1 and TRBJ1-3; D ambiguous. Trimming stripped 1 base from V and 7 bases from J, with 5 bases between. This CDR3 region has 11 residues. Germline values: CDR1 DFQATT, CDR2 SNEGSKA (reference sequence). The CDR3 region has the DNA TGCAGTGCTAGAGGAGGGAACACCATATATTTT. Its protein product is CSARGGNTIYF.

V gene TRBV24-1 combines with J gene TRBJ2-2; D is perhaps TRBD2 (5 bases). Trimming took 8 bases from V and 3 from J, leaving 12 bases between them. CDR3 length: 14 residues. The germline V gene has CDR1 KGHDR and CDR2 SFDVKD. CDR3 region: CATTTKSDTGELFF. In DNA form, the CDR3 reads TGTGCCACCACGACTAAGTCGGACACCGGGGAGCTGTTTTTT.

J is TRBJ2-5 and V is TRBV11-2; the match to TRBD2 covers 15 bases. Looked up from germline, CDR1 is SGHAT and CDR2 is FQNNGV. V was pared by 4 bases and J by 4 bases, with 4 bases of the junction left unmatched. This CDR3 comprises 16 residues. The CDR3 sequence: CASSSAGLAGGETQYF. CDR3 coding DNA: TGTGCCAGCAGCTCTGCGGGACTAGCGGGGGGAGAGACCCAGTACTTC.

The CDR3 coding sequence is TGTGCCAGCAGCTCTACTAGCGGGGGCACAGATACGCAGTATTTT. It encodes CASSSTSGGTDTQYF. This chain links TRBV7-2 with TRBJ2-3, with 10 nucleotides matching TRBD2. Trimming took 4 bases from V and 1 from J; bases not matched to a gene: 2. Germline CDR1 and CDR2: SGHTA and FQGNSA. This CDR3 has 15 residues.

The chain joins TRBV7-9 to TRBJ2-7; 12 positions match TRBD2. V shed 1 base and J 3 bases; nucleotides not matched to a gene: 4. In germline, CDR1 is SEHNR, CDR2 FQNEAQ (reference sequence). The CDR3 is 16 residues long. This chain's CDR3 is CASSLGLAGGIYEQYF. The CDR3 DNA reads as TGTGCCAGCAGCTTAGGTCTAGCGGGAGGGATCTACGAGCAGTACTTC.

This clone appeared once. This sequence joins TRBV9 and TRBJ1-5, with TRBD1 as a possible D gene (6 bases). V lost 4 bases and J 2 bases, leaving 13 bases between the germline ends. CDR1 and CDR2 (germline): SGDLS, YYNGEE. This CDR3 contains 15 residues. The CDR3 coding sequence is TGTGCCAGCAGCCTAGGGGGAGGGGGCAATCAGCCCCAGCATTTT. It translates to CASSLGGGGNQPQHF.

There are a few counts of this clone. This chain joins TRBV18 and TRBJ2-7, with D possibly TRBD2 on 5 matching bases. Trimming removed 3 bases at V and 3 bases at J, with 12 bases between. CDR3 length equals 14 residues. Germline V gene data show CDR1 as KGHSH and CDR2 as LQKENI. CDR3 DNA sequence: TGTGCCAGCTCACCCCCTTCGAGGGTCTACGAGCAGTACTTC. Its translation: CASSPPSRVYEQYF.

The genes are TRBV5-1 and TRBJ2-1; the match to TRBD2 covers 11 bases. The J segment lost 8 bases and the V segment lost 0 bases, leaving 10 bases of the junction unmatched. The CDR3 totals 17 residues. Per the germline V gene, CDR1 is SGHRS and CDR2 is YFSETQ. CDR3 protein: CASSLVSSGGFSDEQFF. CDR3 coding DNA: TGCGCCAGCAGCTTGGTGTCTAGCGGGGGGTTCAGCGATGAGCAGTTCTTC.

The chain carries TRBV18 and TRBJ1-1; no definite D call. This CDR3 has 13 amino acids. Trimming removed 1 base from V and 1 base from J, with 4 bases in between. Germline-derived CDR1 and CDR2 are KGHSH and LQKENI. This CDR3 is CASSPLANTEAFF. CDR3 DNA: TGTGCCAGCTCACCACTGGCGAACACTGAAGCTTTCTTT.

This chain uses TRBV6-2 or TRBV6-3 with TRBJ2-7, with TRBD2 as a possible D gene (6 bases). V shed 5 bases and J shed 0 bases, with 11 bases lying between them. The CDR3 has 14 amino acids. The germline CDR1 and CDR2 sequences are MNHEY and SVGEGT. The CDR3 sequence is CASSPGLVSYEQYF. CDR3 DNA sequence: TGTGCCAGCAGTCCGGGACTCGTCTCCTACGAGCAGTACTTC.

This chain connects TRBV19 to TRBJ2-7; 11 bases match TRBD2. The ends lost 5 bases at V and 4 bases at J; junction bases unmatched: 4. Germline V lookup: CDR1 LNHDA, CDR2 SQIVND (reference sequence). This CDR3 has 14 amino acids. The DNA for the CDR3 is TGTGCCAGTAGTGCCGGGACTAGCGGTTACGAGCAGTACTTC. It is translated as CASSAGTSGYEQYF.

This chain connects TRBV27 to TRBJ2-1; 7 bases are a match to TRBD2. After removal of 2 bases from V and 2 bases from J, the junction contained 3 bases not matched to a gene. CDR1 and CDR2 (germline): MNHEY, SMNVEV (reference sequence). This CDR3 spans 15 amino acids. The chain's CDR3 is CASSLQRGAYNEQFF. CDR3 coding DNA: TGTGCCAGCAGTTTACAGCGGGGAGCCTACAATGAGCAGTTCTTC.

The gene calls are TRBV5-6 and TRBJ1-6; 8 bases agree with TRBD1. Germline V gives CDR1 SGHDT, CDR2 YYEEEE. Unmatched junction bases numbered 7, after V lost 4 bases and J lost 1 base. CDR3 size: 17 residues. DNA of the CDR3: TGTGCCAGCAGCATGACAGGGGTAGGGTCCTATAATTCACCCCTCCACTTT. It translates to CASSMTGVGSYNSPLHF.

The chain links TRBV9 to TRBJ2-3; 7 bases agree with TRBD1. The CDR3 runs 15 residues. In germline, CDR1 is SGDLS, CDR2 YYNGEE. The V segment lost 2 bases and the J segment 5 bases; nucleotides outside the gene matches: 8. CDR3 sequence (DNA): TGTGCCAGCAGCGTGTCCGGGACAGTCATAGATACGCAGTATTTT. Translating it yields CASSVSGTVIDTQYF.

CDR3 amino acids: CASSQVPGLAGGITDTQYF. The DNA for the CDR3 is TGTGCCAGCAGTCAGGTCCCGGGACTAGCGGGGGGGATCACAGATACGCAGTATTTT. V gene TRBV27 combines with J gene TRBJ2-3; 16 nucleotides line up with TRBD2. Trimming removed 5 bases from V and 2 bases from J; junction bases left unmatched: 10. Germline V gene lookup returns CDR1 MNHEY and CDR2 SMNVEV (reference sequence). The CDR3 extends over 19 amino acids.

CDR3 sequence: CASNRGLGFGGYTF. The CDR3 nucleotides are TGTGCCAGTAATCGGGGACTGGGTTTCGGGGGCTACACCTTC. The genes are TRBV19 and TRBJ1-2; possibly TRBD1 for D (5 bases). The V end was cut by 7 bases, the J end by 8 bases, with 20 bases between. CDR1 LNHDA and CDR2 SQIVND come from the germline V gene (reference sequence). The CDR3 spans 14 residues.

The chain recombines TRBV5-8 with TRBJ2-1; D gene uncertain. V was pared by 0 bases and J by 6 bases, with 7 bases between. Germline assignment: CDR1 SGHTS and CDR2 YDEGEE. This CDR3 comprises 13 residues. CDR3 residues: CASSLDRINEQFF. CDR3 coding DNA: TGTGCCAGCAGCTTGGATAGAATCAATGAGCAGTTCTTC.

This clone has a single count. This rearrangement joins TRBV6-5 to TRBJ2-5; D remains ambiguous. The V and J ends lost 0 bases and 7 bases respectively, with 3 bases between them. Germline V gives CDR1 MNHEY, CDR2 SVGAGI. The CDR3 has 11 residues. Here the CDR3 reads CASSYSGTQYF. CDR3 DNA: TGTGCCAGCAGTTACTCCGGGACCCAGTACTTC.

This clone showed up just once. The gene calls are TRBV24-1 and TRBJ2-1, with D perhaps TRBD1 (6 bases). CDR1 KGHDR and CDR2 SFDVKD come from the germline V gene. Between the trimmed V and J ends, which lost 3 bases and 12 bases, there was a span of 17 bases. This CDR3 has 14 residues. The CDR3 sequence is CATSDQADLQGQFF. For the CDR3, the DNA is TGTGCCACCAGTGATCAAGCGGACCTACAGGGGCAGTTCTTC.

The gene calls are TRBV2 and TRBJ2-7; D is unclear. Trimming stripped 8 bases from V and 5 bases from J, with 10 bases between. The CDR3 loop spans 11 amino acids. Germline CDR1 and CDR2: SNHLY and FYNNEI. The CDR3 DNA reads TGTGCCAGCGGCCTTTTTCACGAGCAGTACTTC. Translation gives CASGLFHEQYF.

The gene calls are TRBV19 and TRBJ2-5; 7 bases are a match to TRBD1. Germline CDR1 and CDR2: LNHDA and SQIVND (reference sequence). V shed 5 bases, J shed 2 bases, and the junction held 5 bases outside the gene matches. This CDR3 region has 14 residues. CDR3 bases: TGTGCCAGTAGTCTCCGGGACAGACAAGAGACCCAGTACTTC. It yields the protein CASSLRDRQETQYF.

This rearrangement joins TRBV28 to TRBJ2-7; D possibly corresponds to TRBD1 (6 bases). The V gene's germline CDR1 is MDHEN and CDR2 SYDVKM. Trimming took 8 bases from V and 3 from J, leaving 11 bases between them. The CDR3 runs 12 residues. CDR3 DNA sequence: TGTGCCAGCGATCGGGACAACTACGAGCAGTACTTC. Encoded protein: CASDRDNYEQYF. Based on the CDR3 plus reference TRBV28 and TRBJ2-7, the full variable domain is DVKVTQSSRYLVKRTGEKVFLECVQDMDHENMFWYRQDPGLGLRLIYFSYDVKMKEKGDIPEGYSVSREKKERFSLILESASTNQTSMYLCASDRDNYEQYFGPGTRLTVT.

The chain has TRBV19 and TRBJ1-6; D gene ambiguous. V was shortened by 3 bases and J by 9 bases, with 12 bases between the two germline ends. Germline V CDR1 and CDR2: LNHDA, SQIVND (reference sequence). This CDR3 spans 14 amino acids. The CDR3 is CASSIRSSGSPLHF. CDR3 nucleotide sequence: TGTGCCAGTAGTATCCGGTCAAGTGGTTCACCCCTCCACTTT. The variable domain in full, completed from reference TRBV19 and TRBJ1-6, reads DGGITQSPKYLFRKEGQNVTLSCEQNLNHDAMYWYRQDPGQGLRLIYYSQIVNDFQKGDIAEGYSVSREKKESFPLTVTSAQKNPTAFYLCASSIRSSGSPLHFGNGTRLTVT.

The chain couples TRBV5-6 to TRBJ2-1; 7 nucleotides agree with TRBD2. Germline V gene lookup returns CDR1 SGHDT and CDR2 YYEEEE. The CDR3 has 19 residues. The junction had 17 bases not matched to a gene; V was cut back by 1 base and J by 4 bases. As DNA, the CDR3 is TGTGCCAGCAGCTTGCCCGGCGCAAAAGCGGGGTGGGGTTACAATGAGCAGTTCTTC. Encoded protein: CASSLPGAKAGWGYNEQFF.

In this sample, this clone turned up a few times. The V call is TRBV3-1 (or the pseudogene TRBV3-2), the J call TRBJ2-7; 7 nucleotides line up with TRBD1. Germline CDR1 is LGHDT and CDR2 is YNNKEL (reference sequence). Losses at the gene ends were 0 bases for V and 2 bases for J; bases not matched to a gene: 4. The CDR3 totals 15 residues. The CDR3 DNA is TGTGCCAGCAGCCAAGATGGGACAGTAGCCTACGAGCAGTACTTC. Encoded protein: CASSQDGTVAYEQYF.

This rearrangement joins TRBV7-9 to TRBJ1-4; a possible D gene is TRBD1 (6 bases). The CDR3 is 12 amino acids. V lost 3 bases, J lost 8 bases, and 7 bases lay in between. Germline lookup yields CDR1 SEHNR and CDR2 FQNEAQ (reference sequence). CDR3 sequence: CASSLRGEKLFF. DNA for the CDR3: TGTGCCAGCAGCTTGAGGGGGGAAAAACTGTTTTTT.

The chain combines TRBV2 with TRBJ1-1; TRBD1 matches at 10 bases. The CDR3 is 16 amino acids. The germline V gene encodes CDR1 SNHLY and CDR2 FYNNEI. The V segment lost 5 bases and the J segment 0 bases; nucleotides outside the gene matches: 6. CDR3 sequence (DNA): TGTGCCAGCAGTCAAGGGGACAGGGGTATGAACACTGAAGCTTTCTTT. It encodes CASSQGDRGMNTEAFF. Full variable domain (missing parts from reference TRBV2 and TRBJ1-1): EPEVTQTPSHQVTQMGQEVILRCVPISNHLYFYWYRQILGQKVEFLVSFYNNEISEKSEIFDDQFSVERPDGSNFTLKIRSTKLEDSAMYFCASSQGDRGMNTEAFFGQGTRLTVV.